The rows below give T cell receptor beta chains drawn from one sample of a study of T cell responses to AZD1222 COVID-19 vaccine. The protocol was immunoSEQ multiplex PCR, while the TCRdb copy is restricted to in-frame clones and leaves out a portion. The table includes tens of thousands of clones, roughly 89% detected once. The sample consisted of peripheral blood, taken on day 0 of AZD1222 vaccination. These receptors were taken from an adult in good health. Both conserved end residues are part of each CDR3. Each record gives: J gene, D gene, V gene, CDR3 protein. The D gene is left open where the match is weak.

>TRBJ1-5|-|TRBV30
CAWSVSGGGNQPQHF
>TRBJ1-2|-|TRBV4-3
CASSQDRGYGYTF
>TRBJ1-3|-|TRBV30
CAWKESGNTIYF
>TRBJ1-1|-|TRBV10-3
CAITPSPNTEAFF
>TRBJ2-2|TRBD2|TRBV15
CATSKQAGGPGGELFF
>TRBJ2-5|TRBD1|TRBV14
CASSPRTGPETQYF
>TRBJ2-1|-|TRBV2
CASRWLARGDEQFF
>TRBJ2-1|-|TRBV15
CATSRGNSYNEQFF
>TRBJ1-1|-|TRBV14
CASSQSVNTEAFF
>TRBJ1-5|-|TRBV6-2/TRBV6-3
CASSYSPQLRDRVSNQPQHF
>TRBJ1-2|TRBD1|TRBV3-1/TRBV3-2
CASSPWDRVYYGYTF
>TRBJ1-2|TRBD1|TRBV9
CASSVGTGTRGYTF
>TRBJ1-5|TRBD1|TRBV4-1
CASSQQGTVDQPQHF
>TRBJ2-2|TRBD1|TRBV2
CASSSDRVAGELFF
>TRBJ1-1|-|TRBV28
CASSLSQGITEAFF
>TRBJ1-4|TRBD1|TRBV18
CASSTDRVNEKLFF
>TRBJ2-3|-|TRBV5-6
CASSFRRTDTQYF
>TRBJ2-2|TRBD1|TRBV24-1
CATSDRTGGYGELFF